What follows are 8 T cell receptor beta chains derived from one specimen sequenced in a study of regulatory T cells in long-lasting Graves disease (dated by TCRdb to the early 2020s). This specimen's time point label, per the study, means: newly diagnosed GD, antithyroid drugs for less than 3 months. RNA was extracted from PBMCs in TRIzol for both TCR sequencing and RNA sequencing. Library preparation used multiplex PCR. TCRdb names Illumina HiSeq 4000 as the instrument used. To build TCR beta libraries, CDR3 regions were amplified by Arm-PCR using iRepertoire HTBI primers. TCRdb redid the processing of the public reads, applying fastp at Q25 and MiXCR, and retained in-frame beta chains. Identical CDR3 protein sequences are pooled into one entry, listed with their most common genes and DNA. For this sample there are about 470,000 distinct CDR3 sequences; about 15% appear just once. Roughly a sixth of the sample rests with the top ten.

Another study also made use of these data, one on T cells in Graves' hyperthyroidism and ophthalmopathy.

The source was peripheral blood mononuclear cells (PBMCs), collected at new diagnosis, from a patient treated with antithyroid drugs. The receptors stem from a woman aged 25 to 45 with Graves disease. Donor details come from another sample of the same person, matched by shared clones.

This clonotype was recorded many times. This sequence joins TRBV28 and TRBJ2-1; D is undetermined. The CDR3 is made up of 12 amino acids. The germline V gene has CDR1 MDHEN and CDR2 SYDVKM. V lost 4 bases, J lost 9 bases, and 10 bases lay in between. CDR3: CASSSDRGEQFF. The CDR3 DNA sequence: TGTGCCAGCAGTTCTGACCGTGGTGAGCAGTTCTTC.

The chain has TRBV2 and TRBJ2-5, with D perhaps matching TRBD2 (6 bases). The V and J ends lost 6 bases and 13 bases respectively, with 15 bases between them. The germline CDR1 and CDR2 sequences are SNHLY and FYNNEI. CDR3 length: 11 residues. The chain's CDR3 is CASSPRDSLYF. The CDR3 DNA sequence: TGTGCCAGCAGCCCCCGGGACTCCCTGTACTTC.

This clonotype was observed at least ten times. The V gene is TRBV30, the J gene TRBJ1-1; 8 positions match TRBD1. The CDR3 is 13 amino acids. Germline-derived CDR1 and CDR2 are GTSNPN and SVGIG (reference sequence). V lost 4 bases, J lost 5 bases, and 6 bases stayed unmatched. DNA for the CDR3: TGTGCCTGGACCGGGACAGGAGTGACTGAAGCTTTCTTT. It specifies CAWTGTGVTEAFF. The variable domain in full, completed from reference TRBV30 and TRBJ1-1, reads SQTIHQWPATLVQPVGSPLSLECTVEGTSNPNLYWYRQAAGRGLQLLFYSVGIGQISSEVPQNLSASRPQDRQFILSSKKLLLSDSGFYLCAWTGTGVTEAFFGQGTRLTVV.

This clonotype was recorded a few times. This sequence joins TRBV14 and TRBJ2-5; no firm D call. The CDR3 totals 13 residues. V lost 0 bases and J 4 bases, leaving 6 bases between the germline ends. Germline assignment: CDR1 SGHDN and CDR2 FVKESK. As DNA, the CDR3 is TGTGCCAGCAGCCAAGAAGAAGGAGAGACCCAGTACTTC. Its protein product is CASSQEEGETQYF.

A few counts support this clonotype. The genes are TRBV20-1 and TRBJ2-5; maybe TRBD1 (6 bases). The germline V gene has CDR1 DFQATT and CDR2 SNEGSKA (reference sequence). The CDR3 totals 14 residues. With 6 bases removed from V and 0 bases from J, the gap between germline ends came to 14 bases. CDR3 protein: CSATTGPDQETQYF. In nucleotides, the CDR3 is TGCAGTGCAACTACAGGGCCCGACCAAGAGACCCAGTACTTC.

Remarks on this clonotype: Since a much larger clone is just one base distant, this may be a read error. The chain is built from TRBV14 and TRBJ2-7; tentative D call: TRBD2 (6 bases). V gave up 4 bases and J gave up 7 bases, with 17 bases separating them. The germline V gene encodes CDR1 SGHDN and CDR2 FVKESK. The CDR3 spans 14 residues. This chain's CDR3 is CASSPGTLSGEQYF. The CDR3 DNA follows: TGTGCCAGCAGCCCGGGGACTCTCTCGGGGGAGCAGTACTTC.

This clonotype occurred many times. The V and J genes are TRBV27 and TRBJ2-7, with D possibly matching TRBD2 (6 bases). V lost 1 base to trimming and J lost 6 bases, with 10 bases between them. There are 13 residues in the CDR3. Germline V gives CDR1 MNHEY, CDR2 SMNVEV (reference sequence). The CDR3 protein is CASSLFAGLEQYF. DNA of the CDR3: TGTGCCAGCAGTTTATTTGCGGGGCTCGAGCAGTACTTC.

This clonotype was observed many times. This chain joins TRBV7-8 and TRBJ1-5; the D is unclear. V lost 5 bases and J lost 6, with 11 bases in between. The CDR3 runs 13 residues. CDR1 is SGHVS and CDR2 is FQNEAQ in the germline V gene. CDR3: CASSSRRGQPQHF. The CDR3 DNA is TGTGCCAGCAGCAGTAGACGGGGTCAGCCCCAGCATTTT.